Detailed here is one T cell receptor beta chain. The sample belongs to a study of blood T cell repertoires in COVID-19. Germline values: CDR1 LGHNA, CDR2 YSLEER. This CDR3 has 15 residues. The J segment lost 7 bases and the V segment lost 4 bases, leaving 10 bases of the junction unmatched. The table came from immunoSEQ multiplex PCR; TCRdb's copy has only in-frame clones and leaves some out. The sample consists of 84,000 or so clones, about 80% of them appearing once. This sequence was found in a human donor in a cohort sampled during active COVID-19. This chain connects TRBV4-3 to TRBJ2-1; 7 bases align to TRBD2. Sequences were obtained from peripheral blood. CDR3 in DNA: TGCGCCAGCAGCCTGGGCACACTAGCGATGAATGAGCAGTTCTTC. This gives the protein CASSLGTLAMNEQFF.